A single T cell receptor (beta chain) is shown here with its context. Its specificity is not known. This entry belongs to a study of identical twins. TCRdb used MiXCR to reprocess the 5' RACE reads, holding one entry per CDR3 protein. The table has some 690,000 distinct CDR3 sequences, over 20% seen once. Study outcomes and limitations: Twins shared beta out-of-frame sequences in excess, but this excess was weaker.

The V gene's germline CDR1 is SGHTA and CDR2 FQGNSA. The CDR3 consists of 13 residues. V was trimmed by 2 bases and J by 7 bases, leaving 11 bases between them. The same sample was also studied in work on T cells expressing NK-cell markers. That source reports: Sorted CD3+CD56-NKG2C+, CD3+CD56+NKG2C- and CD3+CD56+NKG2C+ T cells were the source of the TCR beta repertoires. Seven sequenced donors out of eight were HCMV-seropositive, one seronegative.

This TCR was recovered from a woman aged 18-29 years in good health. The chain is built from TRBV7-2 and TRBJ1-2; no definite D call. Sequenced material: PBMCs. DNA for the CDR3: TGTGCCAGCAGCTTAAGGGTTGAGGGTGGCTACACCTTC. It encodes CASSLRVEGGYTF.